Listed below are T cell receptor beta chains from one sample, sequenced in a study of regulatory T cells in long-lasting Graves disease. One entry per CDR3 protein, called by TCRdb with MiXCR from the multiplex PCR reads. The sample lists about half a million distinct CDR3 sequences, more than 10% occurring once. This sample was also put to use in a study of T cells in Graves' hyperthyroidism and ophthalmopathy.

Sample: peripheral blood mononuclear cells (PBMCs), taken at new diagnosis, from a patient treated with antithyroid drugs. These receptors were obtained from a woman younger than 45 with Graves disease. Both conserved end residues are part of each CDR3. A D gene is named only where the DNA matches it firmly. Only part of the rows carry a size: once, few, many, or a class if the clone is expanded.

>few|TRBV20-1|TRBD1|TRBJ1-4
TGCAGTGCTAGAGACCAGACAGGGTATAATGAAAAACTGTTTTTT
CSARDQTGYNEKLFF
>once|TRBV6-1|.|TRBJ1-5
TGTGCCAGCGCAGGGGTAGGTGGCAATCAGCCCCAGCATTTT
CASAGVGGNQPQHF
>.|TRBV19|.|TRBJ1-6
TGTGCCAGTAGGAGGGAACTAAGCTCCTATAATTCACCCCTCCACTTT
CASRRELSSYNSPLHF
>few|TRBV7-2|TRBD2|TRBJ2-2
TGTGCCAGCAGCCCGGGACTAGGGGCCGGGGAGCTGTTTTTT
CASSPGLGAGELFF
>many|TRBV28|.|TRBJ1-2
TGTGCCAGCAGTTTATCACAGGGAATCGGCGGCTACACCTTC
CASSLSQGIGGYTF
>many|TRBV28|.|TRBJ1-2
TGTGCCAGCAGTTTAGGCAGGCCCCCCTATGGCTACACCTTC
CASSLGRPPYGYTF
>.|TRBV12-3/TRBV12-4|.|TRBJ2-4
TGTGCCAGCAGTTCCTCCCGGGGCATTCAGTACTTC
CASSSSRGIQYF
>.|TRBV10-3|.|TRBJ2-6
TGTGCCATCAGTGCCCCGCAGGGGACCGGGGCCAACGTCCTGACTTTC
CAISAPQGTGANVLTF
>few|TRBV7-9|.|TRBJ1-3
TGTGCCAGCAGCTTATGGGACCCAAGGAACACCATATATTTT
CASSLWDPRNTIYF
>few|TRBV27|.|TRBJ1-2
TGTGCCAGCAGTTCAACCCCGGACAACTATGGCTACACCTTC
CASSSTPDNYGYTF